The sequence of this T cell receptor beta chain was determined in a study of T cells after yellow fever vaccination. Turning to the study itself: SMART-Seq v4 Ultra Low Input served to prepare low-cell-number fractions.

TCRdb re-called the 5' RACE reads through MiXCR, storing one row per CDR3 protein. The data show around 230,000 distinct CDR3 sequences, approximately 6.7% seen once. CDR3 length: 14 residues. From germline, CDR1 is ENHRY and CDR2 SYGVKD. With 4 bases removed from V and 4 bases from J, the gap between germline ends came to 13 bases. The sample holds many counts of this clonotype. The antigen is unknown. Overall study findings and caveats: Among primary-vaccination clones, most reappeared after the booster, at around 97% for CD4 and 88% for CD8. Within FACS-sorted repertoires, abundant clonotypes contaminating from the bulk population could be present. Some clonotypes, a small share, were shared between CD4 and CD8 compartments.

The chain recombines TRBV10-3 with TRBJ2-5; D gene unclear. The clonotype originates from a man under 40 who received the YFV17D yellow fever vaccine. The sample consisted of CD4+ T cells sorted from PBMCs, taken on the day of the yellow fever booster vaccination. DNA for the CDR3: TGTGCCATCAGTGTTAGCCTAGGCGGAGAGACCCAGTACTTC. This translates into CAISVSLGGETQYF.